Listed here are 13 T cell receptor beta chains from one sample, sequenced in a study of type 1 regulatory T cells. One entry per CDR3 protein results from TCRdb running MiXCR on the reads. In the table there are 60,000 to 70,000 distinct CDR3 sequences, about 60% of which are singletons. These receptors lack a known antigen. Sequenced sample: cultured T cells, either the whole culture or a sorted T cell fraction (not recorded which). Subset reported: Tr1-enriched cell product generated in vitro against host alloantigens. The receptor source for this set is a human donor in good health.

This clonotype has just a few counts. The V call is TRBV20-1, the J call TRBJ1-6, with 9 bases that match TRBD1. CDR3 length equals 14 residues. Germline V gives CDR1 DFQATT, CDR2 SNEGSKA (reference sequence). V lost 3 bases, J lost 7 bases, and 4 bases stayed unmatched. The DNA of the CDR3 is TGCAGTGCTAGTCGGACAGGGGCAAATTCACCCCTCCACTTT. As protein: CSASRTGANSPLHF.

This chain joins TRBV4-3 and TRBJ2-7, with D possibly being TRBD1 or TRBD2 (7 bases each). With 1 base removed from V and 3 bases from J, the gap between germline ends came to 28 bases. Germline V gives CDR1 LGHNA, CDR2 YSLEER. The CDR3 loop spans 20 amino acids. The CDR3 sequence: CASSQVVSGTEVLAGYEQYF. In DNA form, the CDR3 reads TGCGCCAGCAGCCAAGTGGTGAGCGGGACAGAGGTTTTGGCCGGCTACGAGCAGTACTTC.

This CDR3 reads CSARRPGLVETQYF. The CDR3 DNA sequence: TGCAGTGCTCGCAGACCGGGGTTGGTAGAGACCCAGTACTTC. This chain connects TRBV20-1 to TRBJ2-5, with D maybe TRBD2 (5 bases). The length of the CDR3 is 14 residues. V shed 5 bases and J shed 4 bases, with 17 bases lying between them. Germline V gene lookup returns CDR1 DFQATT and CDR2 SNEGSKA (reference sequence).

This chain uses TRBV9 with TRBJ1-5; D is possibly TRBD1 (5 bases). In germline, CDR1 is SGDLS, CDR2 YYNGEE. The V end was cut by 0 bases, the J end by 7 bases, with 8 bases between. This CDR3 has 13 residues. CDR3 amino acids: CASSVEGTQPQHF. CDR3 DNA: TGTGCCAGCAGCGTAGAGGGGACCCAGCCCCAGCATTTT.

This clonotype was seen only once. The rearrangement joins TRBV5-5 to TRBJ1-5; weak D call: TRBD1 (6 bases). This CDR3 region has 13 residues. Germline-derived CDR1 and CDR2 are SGHKS and YYEKEE (reference sequence). V was cut by 4 bases and J by 9 bases, with 14 bases left in between. The CDR3 DNA reads TGTGCCAGCAGCCAAGGACAGTCGCGGCCCCAGCATTTT. This gives the protein CASSQGQSRPQHF.

The chain couples TRBV6-2 or TRBV6-3 to TRBJ2-1; TRBD1 matches 10 bases. In germline, CDR1 is MNHEY, CDR2 SVGEGT. The CDR3 contains 14 residues. V dropped 6 bases and J dropped 4; count of bases not matched to a gene: 3. The CDR3 here is CASRGTGAYNEQFF. DNA for the CDR3: TGTGCCAGCAGAGGGACAGGGGCTTACAATGAGCAGTTCTTC.

The table lists this clonotype with a few counts. This chain uses TRBV5-1 with TRBJ1-1; D not resolved. The CDR3 is made up of 13 amino acids. Trimming shortened V by 4 bases and J by 1 base, and 8 bases separated the two germline ends. The germline CDR1 and CDR2 sequences are SGHRS and YFSETQ. This CDR3 reads CASSPLGNTEAFF. The DNA for the CDR3 is TGCGCCAGCAGCCCCCTGGGGAACACTGAAGCTTTCTTT.

This clonotype has only a few counts. The chain has TRBV5-1 and TRBJ2-1; D not certain. V was cut by 1 base and J by 0 bases, with 8 bases left in between. The V gene's germline CDR1 is SGHRS and CDR2 YFSETQ. The CDR3 consists of 15 residues. CDR3 DNA: TGCGCCAGCAGCTTGACCCCAGGCTCCTACAATGAGCAGTTCTTC. Its protein is CASSLTPGSYNEQFF.

The CDR3 region is CASSAQGWPYEQYF. The DNA for the CDR3 is TGTGCCAGCAGCGCGCAGGGGTGGCCCTACGAGCAGTACTTC. The chain recombines TRBV7-8 with TRBJ2-7, with D possibly being TRBD1 (6 bases). V was clipped by 5 bases and J by 2 bases, with 13 bases between them. The CDR3 is 14 amino acids. The V gene's germline CDR1 is SGHVS and CDR2 FQNEAQ. Looking up the rest from reference TRBV7-8 and TRBJ2-7 gives the full variable domain: GAGVSQSPRYKVAKRGQDVALRCDPISGHVSLFWYQQALGQGPEFLTYFQNEAQLDKSGLPSDRFFAERPEGSVSTLKIQRTQQEDSAVYLCASSAQGWPYEQYFGPGTRLTVT.

The CDR3 nucleotides are TGTGCCAGCAGTGACTCTCCCCGGTGGGGCTACGAGCAGTACTTC. Translating gives CASSDSPRWGYEQYF. The chain links TRBV2 to TRBJ2-7; D uncertain. The germline gives CDR1 SNHLY, CDR2 FYNNEI. Trimming shortened V by 3 bases and J by 3 bases, and 15 bases separated the two germline ends. There are 15 residues in the CDR3.

The chain couples TRBV7-2 to TRBJ2-2, with D perhaps matching TRBD1 (5 bases). The CDR3 runs 14 residues. Germline loops: CDR1 SGHTA, CDR2 FQGNSA. The ends were cut back, 3 bases at V and 4 bases at J, with 9 bases in the middle. The CDR3 region has the DNA TGTGCCAGCAGCTTCAACAGGCTCACCGGGGAGCTGTTTTTT. Translating it yields CASSFNRLTGELFF. Complete variable domain (other parts from reference TRBV7-2 and TRBJ2-2): GAGVSQSPSNKVTEKGKDVELRCDPISGHTALYWYRQSLGQGLEFLIYFQGNSAPDKSGLPSDRFSAERTGGSVSTLTIQRTQQEDSAVYLCASSFNRLTGELFFGEGSRLTVL.

CDR3 amino acids: CASSFWTGGTDTQYF. The CDR3 coding sequence is TGTGCCAGCAGTTTTTGGACAGGGGGCACAGATACGCAGTATTTT. The chain uses TRBV27 and TRBJ2-3, with 9 positions matching TRBD1. V dropped 3 bases and J dropped 1; count of bases not matched to a gene: 2. Germline CDR1 reads MNHEY; CDR2 reads SMNVEV (reference sequence). This CDR3 region has 15 residues.

CDR3 in amino acids: CASVSEGVTPLHF. In nucleotides, the CDR3 is TGTGCCAGTGTTTCAGAGGGTGTAACACCCCTCCACTTT. The chain combines TRBV2 with TRBJ1-6; D not resolved. The CDR3 has 13 residues. V was trimmed by 9 bases and J by 11 bases, leaving 17 bases between them. Germline CDR1 reads SNHLY; CDR2 reads FYNNEI.